This T cell receptor (beta chain) was identified in a study of T-cell memory formation after mild COVID-19. General study points: Clones that shrank (day 15 to 85) were balanced CD4/CD8, whereas later expanders leaned CD4+. Clonal second-wave expansions that peaked on day 37 had unconfirmed SARS-CoV-2 specificity.

J lost 9 bases, V lost 2 bases, and 8 bases had no gene match. The CDR3 runs to 16 residues. Germline lookup yields CDR1 SGHNT and CDR2 YYREEE (reference sequence). Constant-segment primers were used for 5'RACE, and the resulting TCR alpha and TCR beta cDNA libraries carried sample barcodes and UMIs. TCRdb used MiXCR to reprocess the 5' RACE reads, holding one entry per CDR3 protein. The sample lists about 390,000 distinct CDR3 sequences; roughly 15% were seen once. This clonotype was detected only a few times. Its antigen remains unidentified. The gene calls are TRBV5-4 and TRBJ2-1; 13 bases fit TRBD2. The sequenced sample was PBMCs or a T cell subset sorted from them (not recorded which). The sequence was obtained from a man in his late teens or twenties who had mild COVID-19 (a few samples of this study predate the infection). Cell type and time point are not known. The CDR3: CASSFRGGTSGVEQFF. The CDR3 DNA reads as TGTGCCAGCAGCTTCCGCGGAGGGACTAGCGGGGTTGAGCAGTTCTTC.